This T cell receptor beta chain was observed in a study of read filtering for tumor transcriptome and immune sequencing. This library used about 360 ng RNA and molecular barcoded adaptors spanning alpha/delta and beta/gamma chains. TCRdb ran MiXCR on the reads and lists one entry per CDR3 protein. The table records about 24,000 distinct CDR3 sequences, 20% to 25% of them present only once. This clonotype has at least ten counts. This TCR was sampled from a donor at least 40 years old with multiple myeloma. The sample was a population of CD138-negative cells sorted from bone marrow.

For the CDR3, the DNA is TGCGCCAGTTCCTTGACTAGCGGGATTGGTGACGAGCAGTACTTC. Its translation: CASSLTSGIGDEQYF. This rearrangement joins TRBV5-1 to TRBJ2-7; the match to TRBD2 covers 11 bases. Germline CDR1 reads SGHRS; CDR2 reads YFSETQ. With 8 bases clipped from V and 5 bases from J, the junction kept 12 bases outside the gene matches. This CDR3 is built from 15 residues.